This T cell receptor (beta chain) was identified in a study of blood T cell repertoires in COVID-19. Overall study context: Some COVID-19 samples were acute and others convalescent; all came from the United States, Italy and Spain. The analysed material was cDNA or gDNA that came from T cells, B-cell-depleted T cells, or PBMCs.

In the study's own analysis: For nucleated cells, counts were estimated from reference gene primer amplification. Produced via immunoSEQ multiplex PCR; TCRdb's table is partial and in-frame only. The DNA was the basis for D and trimming; V, J and clone size are from that table. The data contain about 180,000 clones, 80% to 90% of them singletons. About this clone: Relative to the germline gene, one junction end is altered; a read error may explain this.

This CDR3 has 13 residues. This receptor was identified in a man aged 60 to 69 with acute or convalescent COVID-19. Sequencing was performed on peripheral blood. The chain is built from TRBV12-3 or TRBV12-4 and TRBJ2-1; 11 bases map to TRBD2. The CDR3 region is CASRSTGTSGHLF. As DNA, the CDR3 is TGTGCCAGCAGATCAACCGGGACTAGCGGTCACCTCTTC.